The rows below give T cell receptor beta chains drawn from one sample of a study of vaccination and CD4 T cells after COVID-19. No antigen has been assigned to these receptors. TCRdb reanalysed the PCR reads using MiXCR and keeps one entry per CDR3 protein. Found here are approximately 20,000 distinct CDR3 sequences, 80% of them singletons; the top ten hold about a sixth. The sequences come from CD4+ T cells from blood, cultured in vitro, collected after SARS-CoV-2 vaccination. All receptors come from a human donor who received a COVID-19 vaccine. CDR3s include the opening cysteine and the closing phenylalanine or tryptophan.

v_gene: TRBV24-1
j_gene: TRBJ1-5
CDR3aa: CATSDFPANQPQHF

v_gene: TRBV20-1
j_gene: TRBJ2-3
CDR3aa: CSARDPSPPPLAGPTDTQYF

v_gene: TRBV20-1
j_gene: TRBJ2-3
CDR3aa: CSAGSGVGADTQYF

v_gene: TRBV12-3/TRBV12-4
j_gene: TRBJ1-2
CDR3aa: CASSLQTGTDGYTF

v_gene: TRBV7-8
j_gene: TRBJ2-7
CDR3aa: CASSLEHGAEGLAGGQGYEQYF

v_gene: TRBV15
j_gene: TRBJ1-6
CDR3aa: CATSRDPGNSPLHF

v_gene: TRBV30
j_gene: TRBJ1-2
CDR3aa: CAWSPGLGGALF

v_gene: TRBV6-1
j_gene: TRBJ1-5
CDR3aa: CASSNWQAGGRPQHF

v_gene: TRBV6-4
j_gene: TRBJ1-5
CDR3aa: CASSEGGLGNQPQHF

v_gene: TRBV12-3/TRBV12-4
j_gene: TRBJ1-1
CDR3aa: CASSFATEAFF

v_gene: TRBV7-3
j_gene: TRBJ2-2
CDR3aa: CASSLLRAGELFF

v_gene: TRBV19
j_gene: TRBJ1-6
CDR3aa: CASSIRGQGSSPLHF

v_gene: TRBV24-1
j_gene: TRBJ1-2
CDR3aa: CATSDPGTGGAYGYTF

v_gene: TRBV20-1
j_gene: TRBJ1-1
CDR3aa: CSASPGTGIDTEAFF

v_gene: TRBV12-3/TRBV12-4
j_gene: TRBJ1-1
CDR3aa: CASSRDRRKRNTEAFF

v_gene: TRBV5-4
j_gene: TRBJ2-7
CDR3aa: CASSLGGTDHSYEQYF

v_gene: TRBV7-3
j_gene: TRBJ2-5
CDR3aa: CASSLGQGETQYF

v_gene: TRBV2
j_gene: TRBJ1-2
CDR3aa: CASSGSRGSNYGYTF

v_gene: TRBV9
j_gene: TRBJ2-5
CDR3aa: CASSVGKRGAIQETQYF

v_gene: TRBV19
j_gene: TRBJ1-2
CDR3aa: CASNSPGLRYGYTF

v_gene: TRBV20-1
j_gene: TRBJ2-3
CDR3aa: CSASASPGNTDTQYF

v_gene: TRBV7-2
j_gene: TRBJ1-5
CDR3aa: CASSSTGRNQPQHF

v_gene: TRBV5-3
j_gene: TRBJ2-3
CDR3aa: CASSWGDLDTQYF

v_gene: TRBV7-2
j_gene: TRBJ1-1
CDR3aa: CASSRAPQGLGRTEAFF

v_gene: TRBV7-2
j_gene: TRBJ2-5
CDR3aa: CASSLGTLAVQETQYF

v_gene: TRBV27
j_gene: TRBJ1-2
CDR3aa: CASSFRGAGGYTF

v_gene: TRBV23-1
j_gene: TRBJ1-2
CDR3aa: CASSQSRDGYTF

v_gene: TRBV6-1
j_gene: TRBJ1-6
CDR3aa: CASSARAYNSPLHF

v_gene: TRBV28
j_gene: TRBJ1-1
CDR3aa: CASSVTQGYGTEAFF

v_gene: TRBV6-1
j_gene: TRBJ1-3
CDR3aa: CASSEVWGTDTIYF

v_gene: TRBV28
j_gene: TRBJ2-5
CDR3aa: CASTPAGGETQYF

v_gene: TRBV20-1
j_gene: TRBJ1-6
CDR3aa: CSAGLGNSPLHF

v_gene: TRBV15
j_gene: TRBJ1-4
CDR3aa: CATSRRGGDNEKLFF

v_gene: TRBV19
j_gene: TRBJ1-1
CDR3aa: CASSIRRYSGAAEAFF

v_gene: TRBV6-1
j_gene: TRBJ1-1
CDR3aa: CASSEGTMNTEAFF

v_gene: TRBV27
j_gene: TRBJ1-4
CDR3aa: CASSQTATNEKLFF

v_gene: TRBV30
j_gene: TRBJ1-3
CDR3aa: CAVGQGNTIYF

v_gene: TRBV10-1
j_gene: TRBJ1-1
CDR3aa: CASSANRDAREAFF

v_gene: TRBV7-9
j_gene: TRBJ1-3
CDR3aa: CASSLGTGTGNTIYF

v_gene: TRBV12-3/TRBV12-4
j_gene: TRBJ1-5
CDR3aa: CASSRRIVNQPQHF

v_gene: TRBV6-1
j_gene: TRBJ1-1
CDR3aa: CASSNRQGPNTEAFF

v_gene: TRBV30
j_gene: TRBJ1-2
CDR3aa: CAWSVTGYGYTF

v_gene: TRBV24-1
j_gene: TRBJ2-3
CDR3aa: CATSDTGQGFAGDTDTQYF

v_gene: TRBV27
j_gene: TRBJ2-7
CDR3aa: CASRLRSSYEQYF

v_gene: TRBV6-2/TRBV6-3
j_gene: TRBJ1-5
CDR3aa: CASSYSGAQPQHF

v_gene: TRBV7-8
j_gene: TRBJ2-3
CDR3aa: CASSLSLAGRLSNTQYF

v_gene: TRBV6-5
j_gene: TRBJ1-3
CDR3aa: CASSYLLSGNTIYF

v_gene: TRBV18
j_gene: TRBJ2-7
CDR3aa: CASSPPNSEQYF

v_gene: TRBV20-1
j_gene: TRBJ2-5
CDR3aa: CSAPRQGDQETQYF

v_gene: TRBV20-1
j_gene: TRBJ2-3
CDR3aa: CSARQLAERYTDTQYF

v_gene: TRBV7-9
j_gene: TRBJ2-3
CDR3aa: CASSRTREEGTDTQYF

v_gene: TRBV14
j_gene: TRBJ1-6
CDR3aa: CASSQELTGLRGSPLHF

v_gene: TRBV6-1
j_gene: TRBJ1-3
CDR3aa: CATIPRGAGNTIYF

v_gene: TRBV21-1
j_gene: TRBJ1-3
CDR3aa: CAQRAGQRNTIYF

v_gene: TRBV5-4
j_gene: TRBJ2-3
CDR3aa: CASSLGTSGESTDTQYF